This T cell receptor (beta chain) was sequenced during a study of blood T cell repertoires in COVID-19. Original processing notes: It was from reference gene primer amplification that nucleated cell counts were estimated. The table came from immunoSEQ multiplex PCR; TCRdb's copy has only in-frame clones and leaves some out. V and J calls and clone size come straight from that table; D and trimming were deduced from the DNA. The table lists roughly 220,000 clones, roughly 84% of them singletons. This study enrolled people aged 18 to 89 from roughly 24 US geographic areas. Allocation to cohorts depended on clinical history reported by the participants. Unmatched junction bases numbered 15, after V lost 5 bases and J lost 7 bases. Germline V gene data show CDR1 as SGHNT and CDR2 as YENEEA. The CDR3 totals 17 residues.

The chain employs TRBV11-3 and TRBJ1-2; TRBD1 matches at 11 bases. The TCR comes from a middle-aged woman who had recovered from COVID-19. The sample consisted of PBMCs or T cells enriched from blood (not recorded which). The CDR3 DNA is TGTGCCAGCAGCCCCGGACAGGGGGCGAGGGGACCAGCTGGCTACACCTTC. It translates to CASSPGQGARGPAGYTF.